Presented here are 26 T cell receptor beta chains from one specimen sequenced in a study of T cell repertoires in cytomegalovirus infection (dated by TCRdb to about 2019). The instrument given in TCRdb is Illumina HiSeq 1500. TCRdb trimmed public reads at Q25 via fastp, called clones via MiXCR and kept in-frame beta chains. CDR3 protein duplicates are merged, each entry listing the most common genes and DNA. The sample profile shows some 180,000 distinct CDR3 sequences; 9.5% of them were found once. The ten biggest clones cover about 4.6% of the sample. Sequencing input: PBMCs. These receptors were taken from a human donor in good health (CMV status not recorded). Some clones in this sample may be carry-over from other donors' samples.

In its sample, this clonotype was seen many times. The chain couples TRBV2 to TRBJ1-1; D unresolved. CDR3 length: 14 amino acids. In germline, CDR1 is SNHLY, CDR2 FYNNEI. V was clipped by 7 bases and J by 1 base, with 13 bases between them. The CDR3 DNA sequence: TGTGCCAGCAAGGGATTCTCATCGAACACTGAAGCTTTCTTT. Amino acid sequence: CASKGFSSNTEAFF.

This clonotype has a handful of counts. The chain carries TRBV3-1 and TRBJ2-2; D not resolved. From germline, CDR1 is LGHDT and CDR2 YNNKEL (reference sequence). V was cut by 1 base and J by 1 base, with 10 bases left in between. This CDR3 is 16 amino acids long. CDR3 protein: CASSQARSMNTGELFF. The CDR3 DNA sequence: TGTGCCAGCAGCCAAGCGCGATCTATGAACACCGGGGAGCTGTTTTTT.

This clonotype was observed at least ten times. The chain couples TRBV7-2 to TRBJ2-7; 9 bases map to TRBD2. CDR3 size: 16 residues. Per the germline V gene, CDR1 is SGHTA and CDR2 is FQGNSA. Trimming at V came to 4 bases and at J to 0 bases, leaving 7 bases not matched to a gene. The CDR3 region has the DNA TGTGCCAGCAGCTCGGTAGCGGGGGACCCCTCCTACGAGCAGTACTTC. This gives the protein CASSSVAGDPSYEQYF.

The V gene is TRBV5-4, the J gene TRBJ2-7; no reliable D call. The CDR3 has 14 residues. Looked up from germline, CDR1 is SGHNT and CDR2 is YYREEE (reference sequence). Trimming removed 1 base from V and 4 bases from J, with 12 bases in between. DNA of the CDR3: TGTGCCAGCAGCTTGAGTGTAGGCCAATACGAGCAGTACTTC. Encoded protein: CASSLSVGQYEQYF.

The chain links TRBV29-1 to TRBJ1-2; maybe TRBD1 (6 bases). Trimming took off 6 bases at V and 6 bases at J, with 23 bases between the two ends. Germline CDR1 SQVTM, CDR2 ANQGSEA. The CDR3 is made up of 15 amino acids. The CDR3 DNA follows: TGCAGCGTCGACCAGGACGGGGGCTATCTCGATGGCTACACCTTC. As protein: CSVDQDGGYLDGYTF.

This clonotype was detected many times. V is TRBV5-4 and J is TRBJ2-7, with 7 bases fitting TRBD2. The length of the CDR3 is 15 residues. Trimming at V came to 4 bases and at J to 2 bases, leaving 9 bases not matched to a gene. CDR1 SGHNT and CDR2 YYREEE come from the germline V gene (reference sequence). The CDR3 DNA reads TGTGCCAGCAGCGGGGGGGAGGCAGCTACCTACGAGCAGTACTTC. It translates to CASSGGEAATYEQYF.

This clonotype was found many times. This rearrangement joins TRBV28 to TRBJ2-7; 12 bases line up with TRBD2. The CDR3 has 16 amino acids. Losses at the gene ends were 7 bases for V and 0 bases for J; bases not matched to a gene: 7. Germline CDR1 is MDHEN and CDR2 is SYDVKM. In DNA, the CDR3 is TGTGCCAGCATCACCTCGGGACTAGCGGGCTCCTACGAGCAGTACTTC. Protein product: CASITSGLAGSYEQYF.

V gene TRBV19 combines with J gene TRBJ1-3, with TRBD1 matching over 7 bases. V dropped 7 bases and J dropped 1; count of bases not matched to a gene: 10. The CDR3 loop spans 16 amino acids. CDR1 is LNHDA, CDR2 SQIVND, per germline (reference sequence). CDR3 bases: TGTGCCAGTATTGGATTCAGGGGGACTTCTGGAAACACCATATATTTT. It codes for CASIGFRGTSGNTIYF.

J is TRBJ2-7 and V is TRBV29-1; 9 bases align to TRBD1. Trimming cost V 5 bases and J 4 bases; bases outside gene matches: 9. The CDR3 is 14 amino acids. Germline V lookup: CDR1 SQVTM, CDR2 ANQGSEA. CDR3 region: CSVLPQDRGYEQYF. Written as DNA, the CDR3 is TGCAGCGTTCTCCCCCAGGACAGGGGATACGAGCAGTACTTC.

This clonotype was picked up many times. This sequence joins TRBV19 and TRBJ2-5; D perhaps matches TRBD1 (6 bases). Trimming took 5 bases from V and 5 from J, leaving 18 bases between them. Germline lookup yields CDR1 LNHDA and CDR2 SQIVND (reference sequence). The CDR3 has 15 amino acids. CDR3 region: CASSAGQRSVETQYF. CDR3 nucleotide sequence: TGTGCCAGTAGTGCCGGACAGAGGAGCGTGGAGACCCAGTACTTC.

The V and J genes are TRBV29-1 and TRBJ2-7; 8 nucleotides align to TRBD1. The CDR3 covers 13 residues. Trimming took 4 bases from V and 5 from J; bases not matched to a gene: 7. Germline loops: CDR1 SQVTM, CDR2 ANQGSEA. CDR3 protein: CSVGTGTGHEQYF. CDR3 nucleotides: TGCAGCGTTGGCACCGGGACAGGCCACGAGCAGTACTTC.

The table lists this clonotype with a count of one. This chain uses TRBV4-2 with TRBJ2-2; a possible D gene is TRBD2 (6 bases). CDR3 size: 14 residues. Per germline, CDR1 LGHNA and CDR2 YNFKEQ. V lost 0 bases and J 5 bases, leaving 7 bases between the germline ends. CDR3 sequence: CASSQEEGTGELFF. The CDR3 DNA is TGTGCCAGCAGCCAAGAGGAGGGGACCGGGGAGCTGTTTTTT.

This clonotype has at least ten counts. V and J are TRBV10-3 and TRBJ1-4; a possible D gene is TRBD1 (5 bases). This CDR3 comprises 13 residues. The germline CDR1 and CDR2 sequences are ENHRY and SYGVKD. Between the trimmed V and J ends, which lost 8 bases and 2 bases, there was a span of 9 bases. The CDR3 DNA reads as TGTGCCATCGCGGAGGGGACTAATGAAAAACTGTTTTTT. Translation: CAIAEGTNEKLFF.

This clonotype was recorded at least ten times. CDR3 in DNA: TGTGCCAGCGGTCTACAGGGGCGTTATTCACCCCTCCACTTT. Its protein product is CASGLQGRYSPLHF. The chain combines TRBV28 with TRBJ1-6; 7 bases map to TRBD1. J lost 8 bases, V lost 8 bases, and 9 bases had no gene match. The CDR3 is 14 residues long. The V gene's germline CDR1 is MDHEN and CDR2 SYDVKM. The full variable domain, rest sourced from reference TRBV28 and TRBJ1-6, is DVKVTQSSRYLVKRTGEKVFLECVQDMDHENMFWYRQDPGLGLRLIYFSYDVKMKEKGDIPEGYSVSREKKERFSLILESASTNQTSMYLCASGLQGRYSPLHFGNGTRLTVT.

In its sample, this clonotype was seen many times. The V call is TRBV7-2, the J call TRBJ2-1, with 8 bases identical to TRBD2. Per germline, CDR1 SGHTA and CDR2 FQGNSA. V was clipped by 5 bases and J by 2 bases; unmatched bases: 8. The CDR3 is 16 residues long. CDR3 nucleotide sequence: TGTGCCAGCAGCCCCACTGGACTAGCCACCTACAATGAGCAGTTCTTC. Its protein product is CASSPTGLATYNEQFF.

This chain connects TRBV20-1 to TRBJ2-1; 9 bases match TRBD1. Germline trimming cut 5 bases from V and 6 bases from J; bases unmatched to any gene: 2. Germline values: CDR1 DFQATT, CDR2 SNEGSKA (reference sequence). CDR3 length: 12 residues. CDR3 bases: TGCAGTGCTCGGGACAGGGTCAATGAGCAGTTCTTC. It codes for CSARDRVNEQFF.

This clonotype turned up a few times. This chain uses TRBV6-6 with TRBJ1-6; weak D call: TRBD1 (5 bases). Trimming left V 4 bases short and J 8 bases short, with 15 bases between. Germline CDR1 reads MNHNY; CDR2 reads SVGAGI (reference sequence). CDR3 length: 15 residues. The CDR3 coding sequence is TGTGCCAGCAGTTTGCCCTCAATGGGGCATTCACCCCTCCACTTT. Amino acid sequence: CASSLPSMGHSPLHF.

A few counts support this clonotype. V is TRBV6-2 or TRBV6-3 and J is TRBJ2-1; D gene uncertain. Trimming removed 7 bases at V and 6 bases at J, with 19 bases between. This CDR3 is 15 amino acids long. Germline V gene sequence: CDR1 MNHEY, CDR2 SVGEGT. The CDR3 sequence is CASNPFRLDTNEQFF. As DNA, the CDR3 is TGTGCCAGCAACCCGTTCCGGCTAGATACCAATGAGCAGTTCTTC.

In this sample, this clonotype turned up many times. The chain carries TRBV7-2 and TRBJ2-5; TRBD2 matches 10 bases. The length of the CDR3 is 15 residues. Germline values: CDR1 SGHTA, CDR2 FQGNSA. V was pared by 4 bases and J by 5 bases, with 7 bases of the junction left unmatched. This CDR3 reads CASSSSGLARETQYF. The CDR3 nucleotides are TGTGCCAGCAGCTCATCGGGACTAGCGAGGGAGACCCAGTACTTC.

In this sample, this clonotype turned up many times. The genes are TRBV28 and TRBJ2-7, with TRBD1 matching 10 bases. This CDR3 spans 14 amino acids. V lost 6 bases to trimming and J lost 6 bases; unmatched junction nucleotides: 8. Germline values: CDR1 MDHEN, CDR2 SYDVKM. For the CDR3, the DNA is TGTGCCAGCAGGAGACAGGGGGCGTTTGGCGAGCAGTACTTC. Protein sequence: CASRRQGAFGEQYF.

CDR3 in DNA: TGTGCCAGCAGCTCCGGACTAGGAGGAACAGATACGCAGTATTTT. This translates into CASSSGLGGTDTQYF. The V call is TRBV7-2, the J call TRBJ2-3, with 7 bases aligning to TRBD2. Germline V gene sequence: CDR1 SGHTA, CDR2 FQGNSA. This CDR3 comprises 15 residues. After removal of 4 bases from V and 3 bases from J, the junction contained 7 bases not matched to a gene.

This clonotype was seen at least ten times. The V and J genes are TRBV10-3 and TRBJ2-1; 10 nucleotides align to TRBD2. The CDR3 contains 14 residues. J gave up 9 bases and V 4 bases, and 6 bases lay outside the gene matches. Germline V gives CDR1 ENHRY, CDR2 SYGVKD. The CDR3: CAISALAGDVEQFF. The CDR3 DNA follows: TGTGCCATCAGTGCCCTAGCGGGAGATGTTGAGCAGTTCTTC.

This clonotype occurred a few times. V is TRBV20-1 and J is TRBJ1-6; D perhaps matches TRBD1 (5 bases). Germline V gene lookup returns CDR1 DFQATT and CDR2 SNEGSKA (reference sequence). V was shortened by 0 bases and J by 10 bases, with 16 bases between the two germline ends. This CDR3 has 15 amino acids. The chain's CDR3 is CSAREYGGMRSPLHF. The CDR3 DNA reads TGCAGTGCTAGAGAGTACGGGGGGATGCGGTCACCCCTCCACTTT.

The table lists this clonotype with many counts. The chain recombines TRBV7-2 with TRBJ2-7; no clear D gene. Germline CDR1 and CDR2: SGHTA and FQGNSA. Trimming took 1 base from V and 2 from J, leaving 12 bases between them. The CDR3 totals 15 residues. CDR3 coding DNA: TGTGCCAGCAGCTTAGACGGCAGTTACCCCTACGAGCAGTACTTC. Its translation: CASSLDGSYPYEQYF.

This clonotype was seen ten or more times. The DNA of the CDR3 is TGTGCCAGCAGCTTGTCTTCATCTTACAATGAGCAGTTCTTC. It translates to CASSLSSSYNEQFF. The rearrangement joins TRBV7-2 to TRBJ2-1; the D is unclear. The CDR3 runs to 14 residues. Trimming took off 3 bases at V and 4 bases at J, with 10 bases between the two ends. Per germline, CDR1 SGHTA and CDR2 FQGNSA. The variable domain in full, with the rest retrieved from reference TRBV7-2 and TRBJ2-1, is GAGVSQSPSNKVTEKGKDVELRCDPISGHTALYWYRQSLGQGLEFLIYFQGNSAPDKSGLPSDRFSAERTGGSVSTLTIQRTQQEDSAVYLCASSLSSSYNEQFFGPGTRLTVL.

The chain recombines TRBV7-8 with TRBJ2-3; D possibly corresponds to TRBD2 (6 bases). Germline V CDR1 and CDR2: SGHVS, FQNEAQ. Trimming left V 1 base short and J 0 bases short, with 8 bases between. This CDR3 is 15 amino acids long. Here the CDR3 reads CASSLDRESTDTQYF. The CDR3 DNA sequence: TGTGCCAGCAGCTTAGATCGGGAGAGCACAGATACGCAGTATTTT.